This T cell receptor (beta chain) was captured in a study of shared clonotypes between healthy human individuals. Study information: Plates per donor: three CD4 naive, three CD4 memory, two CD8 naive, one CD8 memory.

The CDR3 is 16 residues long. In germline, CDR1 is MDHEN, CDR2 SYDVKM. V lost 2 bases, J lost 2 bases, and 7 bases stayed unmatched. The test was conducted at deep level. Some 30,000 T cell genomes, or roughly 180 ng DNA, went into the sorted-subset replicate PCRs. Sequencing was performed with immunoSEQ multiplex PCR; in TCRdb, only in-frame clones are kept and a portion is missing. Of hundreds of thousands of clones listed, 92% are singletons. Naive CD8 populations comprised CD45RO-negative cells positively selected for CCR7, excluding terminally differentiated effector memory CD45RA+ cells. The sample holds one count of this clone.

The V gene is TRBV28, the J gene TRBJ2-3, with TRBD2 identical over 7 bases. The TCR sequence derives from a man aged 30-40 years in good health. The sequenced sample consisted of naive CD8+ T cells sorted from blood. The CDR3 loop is CASSLGPAGATDTQYF. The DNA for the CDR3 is TGTGCCAGCAGTTTAGGACCTGCGGGAGCCACAGATACGCAGTATTTT. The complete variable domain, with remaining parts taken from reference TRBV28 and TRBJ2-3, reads DVKVTQSSRYLVKRTGEKVFLECVQDMDHENMFWYRQDPGLGLRLIYFSYDVKMKEKGDIPEGYSVSREKKERFSLILESASTNQTSMYLCASSLGPAGATDTQYFGPGTRLTVL.